This T cell receptor beta chain is from a study of blood T cell repertoires in COVID-19. V shed 1 base and J 2 bases; nucleotides not matched to a gene: 6. The CDR3 sequence is 16 residues long. The germline CDR1 and CDR2 sequences are PRHDT and FYEKMQ (reference sequence). Per the authors' pipeline: Amplification with reference gene primers provided the estimates of nucleated cell counts. The table came from immunoSEQ multiplex PCR; TCRdb's copy has only in-frame clones and leaves some out. The V and J calls and clone size were taken over from that table, and D and trimming were inferred from the DNA. Of around 290,000 clones detected, approximately 86% appear once; the ten largest clones hold approximately 2.6%.

Sequencing used PBMCs or T cells enriched from blood (not recorded which). This receptor was obtained from a young woman who had recovered from COVID-19. J is TRBJ2-3 and V is TRBV13; 7 bases fit TRBD2. As DNA, the CDR3 is TGTGCCAGCAGCTTAGCCCGGCGGGAGAACACAGATACGCAGTATTTT. Translation gives CASSLARRENTDTQYF.